These 7 T cell receptor beta chains were all obtained from the same sample, sequenced in a study of shared clonotypes between healthy human individuals. Generated by immunoSEQ multiplex PCR, the TCRdb table keeps only in-frame clones and is missing some. The data hold approximately 2.5 million clones, with under 95% observed a single time. Source material: naive CD4+ T cells from PBMCs. Subset in this sample: CD45RA+ positively selected. Source of these receptors: a man aged 18 to 30 in good health. Some clones in this sample may be carry-over from other donors' samples.

The chain has TRBV6-1 and TRBJ1-3; D not resolved. CDR3 length: 15 amino acids. Deletions cut 3 bases from V and 0 bases from J, with 9 bases between. CDR1 and CDR2 from the germline V gene are MNHNS and SASEGT. DNA of the CDR3: TGTGCCAGCAGTGAGACGACTCTCTCTGGAAACACCATATATTTT. Its protein is CASSETTLSGNTIYF.

V gene TRBV28 combines with J gene TRBJ2-2, with 12 bases fitting TRBD2. The CDR3 is 18 amino acids. The V gene's germline CDR1 is MDHEN and CDR2 SYDVKM. With 7 bases clipped from V and 5 bases from J, the junction kept 14 bases outside the gene matches. Written as DNA, the CDR3 is TGTGCCAGCACCCCCGCAGCTAGCGGGAGGGCCCGGACCGGGGAGCTGTTTTTT. As protein: CASTPAASGRARTGELFF.

The gene calls are TRBV11-1 and TRBJ2-1; TRBD1 matches 7 bases. With 3 bases clipped from V and 3 bases from J, the junction kept 2 bases outside the gene matches. CDR1 SGHAT and CDR2 FQDESV come from the germline V gene (reference sequence). The CDR3 is made up of 14 amino acids. CDR3 sequence: CASSFGDSYNEQFF. CDR3 sequence (DNA): TGTGCCAGCAGCTTTGGGGACAGCTACAATGAGCAGTTCTTC.

In nucleotides, the CDR3 is TGTGCCAGCAGACCTAGCGGGAGGGAGGAGACCCAGTACTTC. It is translated as CASRPSGREETQYF. The V and J genes are TRBV28 and TRBJ2-5; 12 positions agree with TRBD2. CDR3 length: 14 amino acids. Germline CDR1 is MDHEN and CDR2 is SYDVKM. The V gene end was trimmed by 6 bases and the J gene end by 5 bases; junction bases not matched to a gene: 4.

This rearrangement joins TRBV7-9 to TRBJ1-4, with D unclear. With 1 base removed from V and 8 bases from J, the gap between germline ends came to 14 bases. Germline lookup yields CDR1 SEHNR and CDR2 FQNEAQ (reference sequence). The CDR3 consists of 15 residues. CDR3 protein: CASSLVSPTREKLFF. Written as DNA, the CDR3 is TGTGCCAGCAGCTTAGTTTCCCCTACCCGGGAAAAACTGTTTTTT.

A note on this clone: Other DNA sequences in the sample encode the same CDR3. The J gene is TRBJ2-5, the V gene TRBV7-3; D remains ambiguous. The CDR3 sequence is 14 residues long. V was trimmed by 1 base and J by 2 bases, leaving 8 bases between them. Germline CDR1 and CDR2: SGHTA and FQGTGA. This CDR3 reads CASSLIAGQETQYF. DNA for the CDR3: TGTGCCAGCAGCTTAATCGCCGGGCAAGAGACCCAGTACTTC.

This clone is a singleton in its sample. This chain uses TRBV7-3 with TRBJ1-1, with TRBD1 matching over 7 bases. The CDR3 runs to 15 residues. Germline-derived CDR1 and CDR2 are SGHTA and FQGTGA. Trimming took 0 bases from V and 10 from J; bases not matched to a gene: 11. CDR3 residues: CASSLTRGGGYTAFF. CDR3 bases: TGTGCCAGCAGCTTAACTAGGGGAGGGGGCTATACAGCTTTCTTT.